This record looks at one T cell receptor (beta chain) sequence and its context. Its antigen is undetermined. The entry originates in a study of TIL therapy for anti-PD-1-resistant metastatic lung cancer. Study summary: Tumors carried a median 1.5 non-synonymous mutations per megabase.

Germline V gives CDR1 MNHEY, CDR2 SVGAGI. With 0 bases removed from V and 8 bases from J, the gap between germline ends came to 11 bases. The CDR3 runs 14 residues. Noted time point: pre-treatment sample, taken before nivolumab and TIL therapy. Enrollment ran from October 2017 to early 2020. Study conclusions and caveats: Patients were highly selected, enriched for treatment-naive, never-smoker and oncogene-addicted cases.

Sequencing used immunoSEQ v3. Profiling relied on immunoSEQ multiplex PCR, and the TCRdb table lists in-frame clones only, not all of them. This table has about 52,000 clones, around 80% appearing once. The gene calls are TRBV6-5 and TRBJ2-1, with D tentatively TRBD1 or TRBD2 (5 bases each). The clonotype comes from a woman between 30 and 80 years old with non-small cell lung cancer. This specimen consisted of blood, obtained at baseline. CDR3 residues: CASSYSTRGDEQFF. CDR3 DNA sequence: TGTGCCAGCAGTTACTCGACCCGGGGCGATGAGCAGTTCTTC.